What follows is one T cell receptor beta chain and its context. Within the sample, other DNA sequences also encode this same CDR3. This sample was included in a study of cytomegalovirus exposure and HLA in healthy donors. V lost 2 bases to trimming and J lost 6 bases; unmatched junction nucleotides: 2. Germline CDR1 is MNHNS and CDR2 is SASEGT. CDR3 length: 15 residues. A multiplex PCR was run with 60 Vbeta primers and 13 Jbeta primers. Data came from immunoSEQ multiplex PCR; TCRdb stores just in-frame clones and leaves some out. The sample has more than 85,000 clones; roughly two thirds are singletons.

The sample comprised PBMCs. The receptor was derived from a female donor in good health and CMV-seronegative. The J gene is TRBJ2-3, the V gene TRBV6-1; 13 bases agree with TRBD2. The CDR3 loop reads CASSETSGGADTQYF. Here the CDR3 DNA reads TGTGCCAGCAGTGAAACTAGCGGGGGGGCCGATACGCAGTATTTT.